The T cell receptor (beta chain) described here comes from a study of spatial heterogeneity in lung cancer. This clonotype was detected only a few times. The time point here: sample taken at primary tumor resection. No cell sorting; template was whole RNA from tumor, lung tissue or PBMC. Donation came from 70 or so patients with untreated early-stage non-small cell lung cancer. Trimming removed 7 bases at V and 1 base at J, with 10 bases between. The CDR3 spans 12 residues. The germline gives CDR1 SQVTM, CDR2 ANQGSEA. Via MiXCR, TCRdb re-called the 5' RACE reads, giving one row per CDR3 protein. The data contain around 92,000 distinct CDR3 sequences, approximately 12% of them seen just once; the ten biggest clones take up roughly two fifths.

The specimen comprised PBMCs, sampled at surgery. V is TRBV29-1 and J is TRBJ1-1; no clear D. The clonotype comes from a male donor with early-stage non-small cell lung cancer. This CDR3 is CSGVFTNTEAFF. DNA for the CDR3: TGCAGCGGGGTCTTTACGAACACTGAAGCTTTCTTT.